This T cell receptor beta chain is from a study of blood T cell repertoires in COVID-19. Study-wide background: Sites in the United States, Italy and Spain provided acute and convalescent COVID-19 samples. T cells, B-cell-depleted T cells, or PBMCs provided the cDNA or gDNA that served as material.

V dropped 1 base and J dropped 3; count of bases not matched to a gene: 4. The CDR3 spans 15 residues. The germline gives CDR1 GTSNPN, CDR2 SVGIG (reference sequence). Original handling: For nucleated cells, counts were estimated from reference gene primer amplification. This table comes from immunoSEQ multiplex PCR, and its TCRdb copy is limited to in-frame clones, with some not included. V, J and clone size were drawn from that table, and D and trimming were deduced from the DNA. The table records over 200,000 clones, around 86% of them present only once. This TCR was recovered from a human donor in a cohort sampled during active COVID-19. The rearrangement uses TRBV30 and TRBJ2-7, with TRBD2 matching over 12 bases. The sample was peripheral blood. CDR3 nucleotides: TGTGCCTGGAGTGGCGGACTAGCGGGAATCTACGAGCAGTACTTC. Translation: CAWSGGLAGIYEQYF.